This T cell receptor (beta chain) emerged from a study of beta chain features in type 1 diabetes. Expressed TCRB transcripts were sequenced because the entire RNA isolate underwent reverse transcription. Some clones are missing from TCRdb's copy, which holds only in-frame ones; the method was immunoSEQ multiplex PCR. Found here are approximately 150,000 clones, roughly 9.1% of them singletons; the top ten hold 2% to 3%. Germline assignment: CDR1 SGDLS and CDR2 YYNGEE. This CDR3 is 13 amino acids long. Trimming left V 0 bases short and J 5 bases short, with 8 bases between. The sequenced sample was central memory CD4+ T cells from blood. This sequence was found in a woman between 18 and 29 years old in good health. This chain connects TRBV9 to TRBJ2-5; D remains unclear. The CDR3 nucleotides are TGTGCCAGCAGCGTAGAACTATCCGAGACCCAGTACTTC. It translates to CASSVELSETQYF.